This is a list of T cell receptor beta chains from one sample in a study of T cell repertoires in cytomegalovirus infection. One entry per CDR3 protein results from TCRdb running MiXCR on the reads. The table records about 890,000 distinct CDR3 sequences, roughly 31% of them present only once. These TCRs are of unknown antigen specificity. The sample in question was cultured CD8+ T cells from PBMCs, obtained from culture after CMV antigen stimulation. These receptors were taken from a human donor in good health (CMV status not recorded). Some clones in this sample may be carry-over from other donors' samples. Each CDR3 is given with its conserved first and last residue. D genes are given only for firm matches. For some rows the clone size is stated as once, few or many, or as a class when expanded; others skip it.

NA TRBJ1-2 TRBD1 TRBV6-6 TGTGCCAGCAGCAAGACCGGGACAGATCCGACTAACTATGGCTACACCTTC CASSKTGTDPTNYGYTF
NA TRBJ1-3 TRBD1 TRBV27 TGTGCCACCGGGACAGGGTTTGGAAACACCATATATTTT CATGTGFGNTIYF
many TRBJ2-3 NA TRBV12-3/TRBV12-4 TGTGCCAGCAGTCTCACAGGGAACACAGATACGCAGTATTTT CASSLTGNTDTQYF
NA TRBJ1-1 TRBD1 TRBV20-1 TGCAGTGCTAGAGGACAGGGGAACGCTGAAGCTTTCTTT CSARGQGNAEAFF
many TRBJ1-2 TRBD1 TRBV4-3 TGCGCCAGCAGCCGGGACAGGGGATCGTATGGCTACACCTTC CASSRDRGSYGYTF
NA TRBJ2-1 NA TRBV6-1 TGTGCCAGCAGTTACGGGGGCCCCCCGGACTCCTACAATGAGCAGTTCTTC CASSYGGPPDSYNEQFF
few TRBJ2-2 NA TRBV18 TGTGCCAGCTCACCAAGCCAAGGACAGCCTACCGGGGAGCTGTTTTTT CASSPSQGQPTGELFF
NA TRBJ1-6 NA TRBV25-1 TGTGCCAGCAGTGAATGGCAGAAGTCTAATTCACCCCTCCACTTT CASSEWQKSNSPLHF
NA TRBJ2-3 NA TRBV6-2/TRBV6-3 TGTGCCAGCGTTGGGGGAGAGTATAGCACAGATACGCAGTATTTT CASVGGEYSTDTQYF
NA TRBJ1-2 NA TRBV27 TGTGCCAGCAGCCCCAACCACCTCGTCTATGGCTACACCTTC CASSPNHLVYGYTF
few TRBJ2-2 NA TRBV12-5 TGTGCTAGTGTCATCGGGGAGCTGTTTTTT CASVIGELFF
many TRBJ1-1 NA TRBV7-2 TGTGCCAGCAATTATGGGGCTACGAACACTGAAGCTTTCTTT CASNYGATNTEAFF
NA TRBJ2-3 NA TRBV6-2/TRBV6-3 TGTGCCAGCAGTCGGCCCTGGAGAGTTTCTAGCACAGATACGCAGTATTTT CASSRPWRVSSTDTQYF
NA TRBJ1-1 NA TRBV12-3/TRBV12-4 TGTGCCAGCAGTAGACGACAGTTTGGTGGGACTGAAGCTTTCTTT CASSRRQFGGTEAFF
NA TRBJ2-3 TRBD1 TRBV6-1 TGTGCCAGCAGTCCCTACAGGGGCAACACAGATACGCAGTATTTT CASSPYRGNTDTQYF
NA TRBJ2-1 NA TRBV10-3 TGTGCCATCAGTGAGGGAGGGGGTAGCAATGAGCAGTTCTTC CAISEGGGSNEQFF
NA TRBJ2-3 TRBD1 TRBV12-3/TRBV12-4 TGTGCCAGCAGTACGACAGGGAGCACAGATACGCAGTATTTT CASSTTGSTDTQYF